This note documents a single T cell receptor beta chain sequence. Its antigen is still unknown. No base quality information exists; no much larger clone differs at one position. The donors were healthy, HIV-negative adults who had no recently reported acute infections or vaccinations. Every donor was a Caucasian adult residing in Nashville, Tennessee, USA. Magnetic negative selection was used to enrich CD4+ T cells, after which naive cells were positively selected on CD45RA and the negative fraction became the memory subset. Blood was collected by leukapheresis, and PBMCs were isolated by Ficoll-Histopaque density gradient centrifugation and then cryopreserved in liquid nitrogen vapor phase. Purity and quantity of every magnetically sorted T cell population were checked by analytical flow cytometry. Genomic DNA was isolated from every sorted fraction and measured by UV absorbance on a Nanodrop 2000c.

This entry belongs to a study of shared clonotypes between healthy human individuals (dated by TCRdb to the early 2020s). Turning to the overall study: Two women and three men aged 18 to 49 years were included in the cohort. For each donor, CD4 naive and CD4 memory were each given three plates, CD8 naive was given two plates, and CD8 memory was given one plate. The study deeply sequenced blood TCR repertoires of about 5 healthy adults to estimate repertoire size and the extent of clonotype sharing between individuals. To increase sequencing depth and limit assay-specific biases, different laboratories used diverse techniques to prepare libraries and sequence TCR repertoires. Each donor's leukapheresis produced roughly between roughly 0.85 and 10 billion PBMCs. Study-wide findings and limitations: Naive subsets generally had larger estimated clonotype richness than memory subsets did. Rarefaction of sorted-subset datasets indicated incomplete sequencing despite the large sequencing depth. Pairwise subsampling led to the expectation that sequencing depth would affect the degree of clonotype sharing among donors. Across a handful of donors, about 5% of naive CD4, approximately 3.5% of naive CD8, 2.3% of memory CD4, and roughly 0.4% of memory CD8 clonotypes were shared. The genetic and exposure-history diversity represented was limited by the small number of donors. Only blood was sampled, and tissue TCR repertoires likely differ from those in blood. Compared with non-shared clonotypes, the clonotypes found in all four sorted-subset donors had higher generation probabilities.

Taken from the germline V gene, the CDR1 and CDR2 loops are LGHNA and YNFKEQ. The junction shows trimming of 4 bases on V and 8 bases on J, plus 20 bases between the germline ends. The CDR3 measures 16 amino acids from cysteine to phenylalanine. Only CDR3 DNA is held: 48 bases, read in frame from base 1. Using the deep immunoSEQ assay, multiplex PCR amplified TCR CDR3 regions from genomic DNA. Extracted genomic DNA from each cell subset was distributed evenly across all wells of several immunoSEQ 96-well plates, and each plate was treated as a replicate. Each replicate PCR for sorted subsets received around 200 ng genomic DNA, equal to roughly 30,000 T cell genomes. Purified libraries were measured with a Qubit 3.0 fluorometer, size-checked on a Bioanalyzer 2100, and measured again with the KAPA Library Quantification kit. Each immunoSEQ 96-well plate was sequenced on its own single-read 150-cycle Illumina NextSeq 550 flow cell. Processing in the source paper ran as follows. Because only junctional sequences without quality scores were contained in the immunoSEQ output, filtering matching that applied to full-length reads could not be performed. To assign V/J genes and CDR3, sequences were annotated against IMGT germline references using PyIR, a Python wrapper for IgBLAST v1.9. Reads were filtered out if the reads had weak V/J assignments (E-value above 1e-6), no CDR3, stop codons, out-of-frame junctions, or ambiguous translated residues. V3J clonotypes were defined as sequences sharing an identical inferred V gene, J gene, and CDR3 amino acid sequence. To compute the percentage overlap between repertoires, the number of shared unique clonotypes was divided by the size of the smaller repertoire. Repertoire richness was assessed with RTK rarefaction, the Chao1 estimator, and Recon v2.1 estimates of unobserved clonotypes. OLGA was used to compute generation probabilities for all TCRbeta clonotypes that the gDNA method yielded from a handful of donors. TCRdb stores this immuneACCESS table with in-frame sequences only. Part of the clones is absent; in the studies checked, under half of the shortfall reflects unresolved V genes, and no reason is known for the rest. That table gives V, J and clone size, and the DNA gave D and trimming. This sample lists under 200,000 clones; approximately 92% were detected once. The ten largest account for 0.067% of the sample.

The receptor was derived from a woman in her twenties or thirties in good health. The chain is assembled from TRBV4-2 and TRBJ2-2, with TRBD2 perhaps the D gene, on 6 matching bases. The source material was naive CD4+ T cells sorted from blood. Per the publication, the cell subset or site label means: CD45RA+ positively selected. The DNA sequence is TGTGCCAGCAGCCTCCAACTCGGGACTCTTTCGGGGGAGCTGTTTTTT. Its protein product is CASSLQLGTLSGELFF.